The 8 T cell receptor beta chains below all came from one sample that was sequenced in a study of CXCR3-negative and CXCR3-positive naive CD8 T cells. UMI-labeled 5' RACE yielded the TRB cDNA libraries. Reprocessing the 5' RACE reads, TCRdb reports a single entry for every CDR3 protein and omits DNA. Here the sample table reports some 48,000 distinct CDR3 sequences. The sequenced material came from naive CXCR3- CD8+ T cells from blood. Specified subset: CD45RO-CCR7+CD27+CD95- naive CD8+ T cells lacking CXCR3 (TNR3-). These receptors were obtained from a human donor in good health. Some clones in this sample may be carry-over from other donors' samples.

CDR3 residues: CSARGSVHRGSYEQYF. The V and J genes are TRBV20-1 and TRBJ2-7. Germline CDR1 and CDR2: DFQATT and SNEGSKA (reference sequence). This CDR3 spans 16 amino acids.

The V call is TRBV7-9, the J call TRBJ2-7. This CDR3 has 12 amino acids. Germline V gene sequence: CDR1 SEHNR, CDR2 FQNEAQ (reference sequence). The chain's CDR3 is CASSLGRDEQYF.

The V gene is TRBV29-1, the J gene TRBJ2-7; with no DNA, the TCRdb D assignment of TRBD1 cannot be verified. This CDR3 spans 15 amino acids. Germline V CDR1 and CDR2: SQVTM, ANQGSEA. This CDR3 reads CSATLTGSISYEQYF.

The chain couples TRBV5-4 to TRBJ2-5. The CDR3 sequence is 14 residues long. The germline CDR1 and CDR2 sequences are SGHNT and YYREEE (reference sequence). The CDR3 sequence: CASSLVGSGETQYF.

The gene calls are TRBV11-2 and TRBJ2-2; the TCRdb call, TRBD2, lacks DNA for checking. The CDR3 sequence is 16 residues long. Looked up from germline, CDR1 is SGHAT and CDR2 is FQNNGV. CDR3 region: CASSSTGGGFGGELFF.

The chain couples TRBV5-5 to TRBJ2-7. The CDR3 has 13 amino acids. Germline V gives CDR1 SGHKS, CDR2 YYEKEE (reference sequence). The CDR3 loop is CASSQDLAYEQYF.

Here the CDR3 reads CASSLAGRSYNSPLHF. V is TRBV4-3 and J is TRBJ1-6. Germline CDR1 LGHNA, CDR2 YSLEER. CDR3 length: 16 amino acids.

This chain links TRBV7-9 with TRBJ2-4. Germline CDR1 reads SEHNR; CDR2 reads FQNEAQ (reference sequence). The CDR3 is 14 residues long. The chain's CDR3 is CASSLDLAKNIQYF.